This TCR beta chain was documented in a study of blood T cell repertoires in COVID-19. The CDR3 sequence is 15 residues long. Per germline, CDR1 MDHEN and CDR2 SYDVKM. V dropped 6 bases and J dropped 5; count of bases not matched to a gene: 10. Sequencing used immunoSEQ multiplex PCR; TCRdb keeps in-frame clones, though not all of them. The table shows 150,000 to 200,000 clones, with 70% to 85% occurring only once. The chain couples TRBV28 to TRBJ2-5; 9 bases align to TRBD1. This clonotype was sampled from an elderly man with COVID-19, enrolled during active disease. Sequenced material: peripheral blood. Written as DNA, the CDR3 is TGTGCCAGCAGCCACCCGGGACAGGGCGCGGAGACCCAGTACTTC. Encoded protein: CASSHPGQGAETQYF.